The clone carrying this T cell receptor (beta chain) was seen more than once but under ten times. Its antigen is currently unknown. Aged 18 to 65, hyperthyroidism patients had been newly diagnosed, with under 2 months' duration. The sample comes from a study of Graves' ophthalmopathy and Graves' hyperthyroidism. Across the whole study: Stable hyperthyroidism meant no progression to ophthalmopathy within 18 months of follow-up.

V was clipped by 5 bases and J by 5 bases; unmatched bases: 10. CDR3 length equals 16 residues. Per the germline V gene, CDR1 is MGHRA and CDR2 is YSYEKL. Broader study findings: Most thyroid clonotypes with frequency above 0.001 were detected in blood too. Cross-validated, the 13-signature model showed 87.88%/81.08% sensitivity/specificity, and 80%/75% in the test set.

Amplification of the TCR beta CDR3 regions used RNA transcripts (as template). In the first round, RT-PCR was carried out with HTBI primers, and a multiplex PCR formed the second round. Via MiXCR, TCRdb re-called the multiplex PCR reads, giving one row per CDR3 protein. The sample holds over a million distinct CDR3 sequences; less than 45% are singletons and the top ten take 8.5% to 14%. The sequence came from an adult man with Graves' hyperthyroidism. The sequenced sample was peripheral blood or thyroid tissue (not recorded which). The genes are TRBV4-1 and TRBJ1-5; 9 bases are shared with TRBD1. The CDR3, as DNA: TGCGCCAGCAGCGCCCAACTGGACAGGGGCGATCAGCCCCAGCATTTT. This sequence encodes CASSAQLDRGDQPQHF.